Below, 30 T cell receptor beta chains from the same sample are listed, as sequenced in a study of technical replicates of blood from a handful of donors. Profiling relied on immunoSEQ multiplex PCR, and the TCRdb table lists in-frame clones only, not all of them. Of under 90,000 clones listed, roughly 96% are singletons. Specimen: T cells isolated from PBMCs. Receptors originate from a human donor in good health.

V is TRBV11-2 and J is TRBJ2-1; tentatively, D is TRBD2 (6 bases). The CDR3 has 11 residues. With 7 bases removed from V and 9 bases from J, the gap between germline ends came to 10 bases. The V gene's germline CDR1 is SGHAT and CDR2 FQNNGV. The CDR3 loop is CASTLGGEQFF. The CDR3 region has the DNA TGTGCCAGCACACTGGGGGGTGAGCAGTTCTTC.

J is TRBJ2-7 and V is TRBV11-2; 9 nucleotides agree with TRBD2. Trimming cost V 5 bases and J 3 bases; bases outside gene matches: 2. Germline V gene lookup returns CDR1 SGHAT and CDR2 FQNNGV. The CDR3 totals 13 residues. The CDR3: CASSVAGVYEQYF. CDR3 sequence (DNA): TGTGCCAGCAGCGTAGCGGGGGTCTACGAGCAGTACTTC.

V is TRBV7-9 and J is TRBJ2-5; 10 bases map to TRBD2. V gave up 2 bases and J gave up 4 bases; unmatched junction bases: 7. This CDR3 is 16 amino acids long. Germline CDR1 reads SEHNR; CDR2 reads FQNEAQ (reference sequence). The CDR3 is CASSLRSGGGLETQYF. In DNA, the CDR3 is TGTGCCAGCAGCTTAAGAAGCGGGGGGGGTCTAGAGACCCAGTACTTC.

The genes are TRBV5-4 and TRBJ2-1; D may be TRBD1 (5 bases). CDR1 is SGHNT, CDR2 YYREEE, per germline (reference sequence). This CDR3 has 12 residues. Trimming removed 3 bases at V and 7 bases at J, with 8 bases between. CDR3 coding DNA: TGTGCCAGCAGCTCATCAGGGAATGAGCAGTTCTTC. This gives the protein CASSSSGNEQFF.

The CDR3 sequence is CASHPGQGIRSYNEQFF. The CDR3 coding sequence is TGTGCCTCCCACCCGGGACAGGGGATCCGCTCCTACAATGAGCAGTTCTTC. J is TRBJ2-1 and V is TRBV30; TRBD1 aligns across 10 bases. Germline CDR1 GTSNPN, CDR2 SVGIG (reference sequence). Trimming cost V 7 bases and J 0 bases; bases outside gene matches: 12. The CDR3 sequence is 17 residues long.

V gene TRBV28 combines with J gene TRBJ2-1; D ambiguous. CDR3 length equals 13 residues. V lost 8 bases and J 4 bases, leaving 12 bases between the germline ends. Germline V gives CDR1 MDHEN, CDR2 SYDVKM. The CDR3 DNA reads TGTGCCAGCGGAAAGCGAGTGTACAATGAGCAGTTCTTC. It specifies CASGKRVYNEQFF.

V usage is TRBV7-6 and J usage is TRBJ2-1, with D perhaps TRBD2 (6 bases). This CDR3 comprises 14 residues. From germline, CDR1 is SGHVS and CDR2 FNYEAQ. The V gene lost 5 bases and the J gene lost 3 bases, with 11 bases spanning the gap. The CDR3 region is CASSVDGGYNEQFF. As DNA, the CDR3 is TGTGCCAGCAGCGTAGACGGGGGCTACAATGAGCAGTTCTTC.

CDR3 bases: TGTGCCAGCAGCGTAGAGGATCAGGGCGCCGCGAACACCGGGGAGCTGTTTTTT. It encodes CASSVEDQGAANTGELFF. V gene TRBV9 combines with J gene TRBJ2-2, with D possibly matching TRBD1 (5 bases). The V end was cut by 0 bases, the J end by 0 bases, with 15 bases between. The CDR3 has 18 residues. Germline CDR1 reads SGDLS; CDR2 reads YYNGEE.

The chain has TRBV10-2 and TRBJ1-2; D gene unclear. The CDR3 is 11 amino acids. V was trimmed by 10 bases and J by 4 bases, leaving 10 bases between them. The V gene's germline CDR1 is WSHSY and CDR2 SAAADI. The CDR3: CATYNTYGYTF. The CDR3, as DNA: TGCGCCACGTACAATACCTATGGCTACACCTTC.

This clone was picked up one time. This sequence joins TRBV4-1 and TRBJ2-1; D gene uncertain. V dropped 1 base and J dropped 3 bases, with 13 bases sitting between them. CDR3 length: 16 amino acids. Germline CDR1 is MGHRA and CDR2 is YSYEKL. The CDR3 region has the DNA TGCGCCAGCAGCCAAGTACTACCAAGAATCTACAATGAGCAGTTCTTC. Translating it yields CASSQVLPRIYNEQFF.

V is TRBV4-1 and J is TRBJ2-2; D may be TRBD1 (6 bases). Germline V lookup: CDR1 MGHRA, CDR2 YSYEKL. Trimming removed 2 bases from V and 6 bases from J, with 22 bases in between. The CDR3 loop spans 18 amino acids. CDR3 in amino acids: CASSQTLGYTTGSGELFF. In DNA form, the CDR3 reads TGCGCCAGCAGCCAAACCCTAGGCTATACTACAGGGTCCGGGGAGCTGTTTTTT.

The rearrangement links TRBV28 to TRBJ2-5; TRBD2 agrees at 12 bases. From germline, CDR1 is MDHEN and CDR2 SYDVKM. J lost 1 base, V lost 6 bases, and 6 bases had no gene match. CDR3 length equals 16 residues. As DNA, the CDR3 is TGTGCCAGCAGCCAAGGACTAGCGGGGATCCAAGAGACCCAGTACTTC. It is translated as CASSQGLAGIQETQYF.

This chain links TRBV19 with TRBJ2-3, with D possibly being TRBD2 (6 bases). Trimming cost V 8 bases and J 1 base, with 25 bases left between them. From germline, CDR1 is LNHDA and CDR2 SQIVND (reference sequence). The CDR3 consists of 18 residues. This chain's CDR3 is CASHSGRDPGSGTDTQYF. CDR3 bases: TGTGCCAGTCATTCCGGGCGGGATCCTGGCTCTGGCACAGATACGCAGTATTTT. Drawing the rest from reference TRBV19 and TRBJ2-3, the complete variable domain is DGGITQSPKYLFRKEGQNVTLSCEQNLNHDAMYWYRQDPGQGLRLIYYSQIVNDFQKGDIAEGYSVSREKKESFPLTVTSAQKNPTAFYLCASHSGRDPGSGTDTQYFGPGTRLTVL.

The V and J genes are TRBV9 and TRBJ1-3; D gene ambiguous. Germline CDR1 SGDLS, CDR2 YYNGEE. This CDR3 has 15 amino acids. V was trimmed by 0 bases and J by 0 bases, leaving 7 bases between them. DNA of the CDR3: TGTGCCAGCAGCGTAGAGGGAGTCTCTGGAAACACCATATATTTT. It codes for CASSVEGVSGNTIYF.

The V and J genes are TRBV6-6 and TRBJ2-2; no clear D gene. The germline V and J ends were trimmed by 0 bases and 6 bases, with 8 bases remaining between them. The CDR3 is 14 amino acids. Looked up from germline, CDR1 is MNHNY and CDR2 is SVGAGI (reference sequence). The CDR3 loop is CASSYSARPGELFF. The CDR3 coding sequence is TGTGCCAGCAGTTACTCTGCGCGTCCCGGGGAGCTGTTTTTT.

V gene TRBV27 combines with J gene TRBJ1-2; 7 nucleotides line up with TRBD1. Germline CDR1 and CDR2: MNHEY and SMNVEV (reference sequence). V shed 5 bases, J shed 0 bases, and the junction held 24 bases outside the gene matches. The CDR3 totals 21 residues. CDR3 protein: CASSSYKGTQGGAGANYGYTF. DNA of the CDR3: TGTGCCAGCAGTAGTTACAAAGGGACGCAGGGGGGCGCCGGAGCTAACTATGGCTACACCTTC.

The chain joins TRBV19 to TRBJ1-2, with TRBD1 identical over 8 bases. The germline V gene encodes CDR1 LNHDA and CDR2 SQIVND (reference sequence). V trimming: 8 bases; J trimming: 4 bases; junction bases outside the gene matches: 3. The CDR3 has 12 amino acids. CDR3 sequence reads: CASLGQGYGYTF. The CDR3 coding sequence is TGTGCCAGTCTTGGACAGGGCTATGGCTACACCTTC.

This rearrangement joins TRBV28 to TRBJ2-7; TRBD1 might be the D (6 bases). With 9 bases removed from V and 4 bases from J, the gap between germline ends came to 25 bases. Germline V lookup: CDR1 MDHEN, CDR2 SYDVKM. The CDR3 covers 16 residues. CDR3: CASEQGPVRSSYEQYF. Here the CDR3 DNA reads TGTGCCAGTGAACAGGGCCCGGTGCGGAGTAGTTACGAGCAGTACTTC.

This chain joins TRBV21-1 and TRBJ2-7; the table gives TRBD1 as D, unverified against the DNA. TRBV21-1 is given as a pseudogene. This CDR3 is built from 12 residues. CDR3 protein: CASSTSGDEQYF. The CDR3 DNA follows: TGTGCCAGCAGCACTTCAGGGGACGAGCAGTACTTC.

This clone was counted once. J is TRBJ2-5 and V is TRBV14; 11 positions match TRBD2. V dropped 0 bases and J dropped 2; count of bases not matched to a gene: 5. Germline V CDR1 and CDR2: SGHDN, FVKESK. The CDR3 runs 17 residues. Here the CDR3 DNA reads TGTGCCAGCAGCCAAGACGCGGGACTAGCGGTTCAAGAGACCCAGTACTTC. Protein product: CASSQDAGLAVQETQYF.

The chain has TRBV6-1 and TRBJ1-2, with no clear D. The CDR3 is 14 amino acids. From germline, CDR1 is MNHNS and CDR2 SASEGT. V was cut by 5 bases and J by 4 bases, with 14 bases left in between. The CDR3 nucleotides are TGTGCCAGCAGTTTTTCGGGAGAGGGCTATGGCTACACCTTC. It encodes CASSFSGEGYGYTF.

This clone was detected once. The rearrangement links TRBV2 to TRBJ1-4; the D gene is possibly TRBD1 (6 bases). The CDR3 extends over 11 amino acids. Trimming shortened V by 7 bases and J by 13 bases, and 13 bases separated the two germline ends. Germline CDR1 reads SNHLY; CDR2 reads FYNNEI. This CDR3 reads CASNLGGRLFF. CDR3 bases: TGTGCCAGCAATTTAGGGGGAAGACTGTTTTTT.

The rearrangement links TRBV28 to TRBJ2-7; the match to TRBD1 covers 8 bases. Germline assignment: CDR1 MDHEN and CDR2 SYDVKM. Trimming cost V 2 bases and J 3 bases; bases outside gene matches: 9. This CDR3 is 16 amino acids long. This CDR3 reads CASSLIEGTGNYEQYF. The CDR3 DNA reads TGTGCCAGCAGTTTAATAGAGGGGACAGGAAACTACGAGCAGTACTTC.

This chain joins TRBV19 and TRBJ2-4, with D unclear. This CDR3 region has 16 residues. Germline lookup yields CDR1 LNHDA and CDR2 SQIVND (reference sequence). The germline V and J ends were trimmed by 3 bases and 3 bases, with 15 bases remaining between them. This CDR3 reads CASSIEAPLGKNIQYF. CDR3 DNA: TGTGCCAGTAGTATTGAGGCTCCCCTAGGCAAAAACATTCAGTACTTC.

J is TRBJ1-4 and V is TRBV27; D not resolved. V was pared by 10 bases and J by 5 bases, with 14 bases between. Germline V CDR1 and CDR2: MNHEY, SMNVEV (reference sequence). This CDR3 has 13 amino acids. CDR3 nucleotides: TGTGCCACCTCTCCGGCGGGGAATGAAAAACTGTTTTTT. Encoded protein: CATSPAGNEKLFF.

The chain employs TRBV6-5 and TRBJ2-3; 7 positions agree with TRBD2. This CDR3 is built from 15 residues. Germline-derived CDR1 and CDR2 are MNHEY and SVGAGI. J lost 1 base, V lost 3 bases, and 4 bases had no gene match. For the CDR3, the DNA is TGTGCCAGCAGTTATTCTCGGGGGGGCACAGATACGCAGTATTTT. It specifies CASSYSRGGTDTQYF.

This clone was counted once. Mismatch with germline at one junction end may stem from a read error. CDR3 in DNA: TGTGCTAGCAGACCGCACGTCCGGGGGGAGGGAGAGACCCAGTACTTC. It yields the protein CASRPHVRGEGETQYF. This chain links TRBV7-7 with TRBJ2-5; 7 nucleotides align to TRBD2. The CDR3 is 16 residues long. Germline V gene sequence: CDR1 SSHAT, CDR2 FNYEAQ (reference sequence).

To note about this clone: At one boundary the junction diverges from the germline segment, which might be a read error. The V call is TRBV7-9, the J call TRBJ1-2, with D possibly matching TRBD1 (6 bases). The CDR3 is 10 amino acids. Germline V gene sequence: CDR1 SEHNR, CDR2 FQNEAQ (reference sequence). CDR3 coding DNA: TGTGCCACTGGATTCGCAGGGGTGGGCTTC. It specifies CATGFAGVGF.

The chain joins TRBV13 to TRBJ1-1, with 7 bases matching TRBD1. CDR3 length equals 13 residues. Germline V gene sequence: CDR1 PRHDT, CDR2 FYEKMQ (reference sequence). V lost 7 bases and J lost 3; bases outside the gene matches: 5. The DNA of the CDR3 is TGTGCCAGCACCGGGGACAGCGACACTGAAGCTTTCTTT. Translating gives CASTGDSDTEAFF.

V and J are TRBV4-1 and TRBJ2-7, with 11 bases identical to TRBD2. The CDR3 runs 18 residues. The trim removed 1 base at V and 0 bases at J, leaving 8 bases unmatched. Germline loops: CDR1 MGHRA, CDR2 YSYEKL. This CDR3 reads CASSQVLAGGGSSYEQYF. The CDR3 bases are TGCGCCAGCAGCCAAGTTCTAGCGGGAGGAGGGAGCTCCTACGAGCAGTACTTC.